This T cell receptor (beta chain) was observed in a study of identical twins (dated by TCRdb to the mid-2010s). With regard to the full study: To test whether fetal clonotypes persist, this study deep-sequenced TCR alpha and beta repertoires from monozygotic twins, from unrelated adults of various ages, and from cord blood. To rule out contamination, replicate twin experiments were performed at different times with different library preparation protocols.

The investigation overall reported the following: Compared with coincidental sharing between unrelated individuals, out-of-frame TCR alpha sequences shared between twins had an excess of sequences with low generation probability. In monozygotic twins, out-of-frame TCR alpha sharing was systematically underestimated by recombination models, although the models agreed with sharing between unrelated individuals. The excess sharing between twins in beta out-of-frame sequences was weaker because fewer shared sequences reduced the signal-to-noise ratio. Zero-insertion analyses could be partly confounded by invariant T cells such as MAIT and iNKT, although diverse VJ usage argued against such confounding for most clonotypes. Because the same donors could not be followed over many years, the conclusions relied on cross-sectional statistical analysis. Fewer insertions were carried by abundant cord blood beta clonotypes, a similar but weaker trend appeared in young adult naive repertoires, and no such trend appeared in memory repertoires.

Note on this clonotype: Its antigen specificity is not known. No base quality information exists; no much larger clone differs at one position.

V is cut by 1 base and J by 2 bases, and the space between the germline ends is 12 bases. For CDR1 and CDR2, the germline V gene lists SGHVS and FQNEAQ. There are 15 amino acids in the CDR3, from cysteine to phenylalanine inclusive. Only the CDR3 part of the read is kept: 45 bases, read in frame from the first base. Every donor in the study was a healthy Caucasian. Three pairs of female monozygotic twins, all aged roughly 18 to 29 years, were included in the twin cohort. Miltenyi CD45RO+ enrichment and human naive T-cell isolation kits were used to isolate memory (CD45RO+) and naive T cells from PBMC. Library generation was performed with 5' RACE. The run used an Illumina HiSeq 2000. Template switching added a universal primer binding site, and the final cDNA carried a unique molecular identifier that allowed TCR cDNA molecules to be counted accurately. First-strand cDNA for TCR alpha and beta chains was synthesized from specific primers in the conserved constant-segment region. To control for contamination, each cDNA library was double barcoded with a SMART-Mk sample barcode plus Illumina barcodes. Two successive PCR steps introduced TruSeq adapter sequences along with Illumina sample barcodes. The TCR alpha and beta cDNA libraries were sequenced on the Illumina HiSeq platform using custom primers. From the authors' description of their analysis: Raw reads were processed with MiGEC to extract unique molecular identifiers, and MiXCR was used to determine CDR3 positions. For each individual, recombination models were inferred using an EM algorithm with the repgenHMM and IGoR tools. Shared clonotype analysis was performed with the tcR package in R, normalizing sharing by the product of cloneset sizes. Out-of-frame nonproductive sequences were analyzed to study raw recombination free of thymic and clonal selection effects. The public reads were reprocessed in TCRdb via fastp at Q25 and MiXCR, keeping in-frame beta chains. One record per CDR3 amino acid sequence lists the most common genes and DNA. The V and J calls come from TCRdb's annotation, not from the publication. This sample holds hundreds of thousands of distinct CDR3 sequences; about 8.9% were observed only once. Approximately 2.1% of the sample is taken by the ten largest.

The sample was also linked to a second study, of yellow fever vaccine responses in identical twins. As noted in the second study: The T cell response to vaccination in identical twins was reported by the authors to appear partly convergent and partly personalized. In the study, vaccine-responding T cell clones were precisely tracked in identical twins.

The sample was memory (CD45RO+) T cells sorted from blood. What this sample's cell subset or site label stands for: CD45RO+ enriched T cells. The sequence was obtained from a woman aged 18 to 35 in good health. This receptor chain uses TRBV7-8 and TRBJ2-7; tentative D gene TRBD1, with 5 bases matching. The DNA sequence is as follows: TGTGCCAGCAGCTTAGGGCAGGGTGGAACCTACGAGCAGTACTTC. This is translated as CASSLGQGGTYEQYF.